This TCR beta chain was documented in a study of blood T cell repertoires in COVID-19. Method: immunoSEQ multiplex PCR; TCRdb's copy keeps in-frame clones and lacks some. The sample lists fewer than 350,000 clones, 85% occurring once. V gave up 1 base and J gave up 4 bases; unmatched junction bases: 14. Germline V gene sequence: CDR1 SGHTA, CDR2 FQGNSA. This CDR3 is built from 18 residues. The clonotype was recovered from a woman in her twenties or thirties who had been exposed to COVID-19. Sequencing input: PBMCs or T cells enriched from blood (not recorded which). This chain links TRBV7-2 with TRBJ1-2; TRBD1 matches at 8 bases. CDR3 DNA: TGTGCCAGCAGCTTAGATCCCCACCCGCAGGGGGCGACCTATGGCTACACCTTC. Translation gives CASSLDPHPQGATYGYTF.